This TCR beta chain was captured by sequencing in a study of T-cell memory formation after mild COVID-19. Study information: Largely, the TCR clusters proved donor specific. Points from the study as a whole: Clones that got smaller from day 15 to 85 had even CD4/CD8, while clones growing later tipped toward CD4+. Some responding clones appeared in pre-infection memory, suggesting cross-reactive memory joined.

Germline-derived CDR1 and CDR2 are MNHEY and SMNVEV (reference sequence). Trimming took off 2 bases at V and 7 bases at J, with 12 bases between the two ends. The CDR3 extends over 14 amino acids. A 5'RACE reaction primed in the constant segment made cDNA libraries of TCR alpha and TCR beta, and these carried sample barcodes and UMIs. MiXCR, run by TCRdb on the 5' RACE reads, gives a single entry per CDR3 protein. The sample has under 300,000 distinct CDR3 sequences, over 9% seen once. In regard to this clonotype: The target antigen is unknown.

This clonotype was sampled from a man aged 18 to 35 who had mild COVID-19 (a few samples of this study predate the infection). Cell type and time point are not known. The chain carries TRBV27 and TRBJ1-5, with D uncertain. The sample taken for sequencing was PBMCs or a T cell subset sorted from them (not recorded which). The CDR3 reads CASSLREAVQPQHF. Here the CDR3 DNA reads TGTGCCAGCAGTTTACGGGAAGCCGTACAGCCCCAGCATTTT.